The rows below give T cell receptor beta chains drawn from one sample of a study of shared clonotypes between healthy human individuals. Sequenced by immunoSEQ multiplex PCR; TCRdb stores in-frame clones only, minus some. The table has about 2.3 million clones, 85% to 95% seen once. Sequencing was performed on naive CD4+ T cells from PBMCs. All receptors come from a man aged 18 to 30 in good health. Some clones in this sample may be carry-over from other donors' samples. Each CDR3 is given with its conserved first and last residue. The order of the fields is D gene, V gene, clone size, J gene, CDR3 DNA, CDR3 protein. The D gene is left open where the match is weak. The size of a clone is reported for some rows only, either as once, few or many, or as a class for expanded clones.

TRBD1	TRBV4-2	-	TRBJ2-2	TGTGCCAGCAGCCCTGTGGGACAGGGTGGTACCGGGGAGCTGTTTTTT	CASSPVGQGGTGELFF
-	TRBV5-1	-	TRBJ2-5	TGCGCCAGCAGCTTCGGCGGAGCGCCGCCCCAAGAGACCCAGTACTTC	CASSFGGAPPQETQYF
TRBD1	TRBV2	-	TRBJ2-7	TGTGCCAGCAGGGGGACAGGGTTCGACGAGCAGTACTTC	CASRGTGFDEQYF
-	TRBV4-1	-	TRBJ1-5	TGCGCCAGCAGCCCAAATAGGGGGTATGGTCAGCCCCAGCATTTT	CASSPNRGYGQPQHF
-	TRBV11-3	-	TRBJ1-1	TGTGCCAGCAGCTTAGGTGGTAGTTCCGGAGCTTTCTTT	CASSLGGSSGAFF
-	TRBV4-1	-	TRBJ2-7	TGCGCCAGCAGCCAAGGGGAGGCCCTCGAGGGGGAGCAGTACTTC	CASSQGEALEGEQYF
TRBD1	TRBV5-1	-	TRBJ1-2	TGCGCCAGCAAAATGACAGGGGCTAACTATGGCTACACCTTC	CASKMTGANYGYTF
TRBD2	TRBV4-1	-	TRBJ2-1	TGCGCCAGCAGCCCGCCTAGCGGGAGGGGTTACAATGAGCAGTTCTTC	CASSPPSGRGYNEQFF
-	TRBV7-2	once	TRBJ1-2	TGTGCCAGCAGCTTATTGACAGGAGGGGGCTACACCTTC	CASSLLTGGGYTF
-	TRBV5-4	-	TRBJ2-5	TGTGCCAGCAGCTTGGGACCCCAAGAGACCCAGTACTTC	CASSLGPQETQYF
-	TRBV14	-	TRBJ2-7	TGTGCCAGCAGCCCCCGACAACACCCCTACGAGCAGTACTTC	CASSPRQHPYEQYF
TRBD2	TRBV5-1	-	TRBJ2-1	TGCGCCAGCAGCTTGGACTCGGTAGCGGGAGGGGTCGGTGAGCAGTTCTTC	CASSLDSVAGGVGEQFF
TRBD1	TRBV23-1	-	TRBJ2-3	TGCGCCAGCAGTCAATACTCGGGACAGGGGGACACAGATACGCAGTATTTT	CASSQYSGQGDTDTQYF
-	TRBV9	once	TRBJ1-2	TGTGCCAGCAGCTCGAGATGGGGGGGATATGGCTACACCTTC	CASSSRWGGYGYTF
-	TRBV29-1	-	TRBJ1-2	TGCAGCGTGGGGTCGGACTATGGCTACACCTTC	CSVGSDYGYTF
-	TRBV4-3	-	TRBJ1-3	TGCGCCAGCAGCGCGGGGGCAGGTCTGACCATATATTTT	CASSAGAGLTIYF
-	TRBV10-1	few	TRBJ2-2	TGCGCCAGCAGCGGGACGGCCGGGGAGCTGTTTTTT	CASSGTAGELFF
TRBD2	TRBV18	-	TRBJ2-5	TGTGCCAGCTCACCAACCGGGACTAGCGGGTACCAAGAGACCCAGTACTTC	CASSPTGTSGYQETQYF
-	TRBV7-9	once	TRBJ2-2	TGTGCCAGCCTTGGCGGCGCCTTCGGGAACACCGGGGAGCTGTTTTTT	CASLGGAFGNTGELFF